This TCR beta chain was sequenced in a study of early T cells in non-severe SARS-CoV-2 infection. MiXCR was run by TCRdb on the 5' RACE reads, yielding one entry per CDR3 protein. The table records roughly 41,000 distinct CDR3 sequences, around 6.1% of them present only once. This clonotype was observed at least ten times. CDR1 LGHDT and CDR2 YNNKEL come from the germline V gene (reference sequence). Trimming pared 3 bases from V and 3 bases from J, leaving 8 bases between. The CDR3 runs to 13 residues. The chain carries TRBV3-1 and TRBJ1-1, with a possible D match to TRBD1 (6 bases). Sequenced sample: whole blood. This sequence originates from an adult who was a healthcare worker with PCR-confirmed SARS-CoV-2 infection or an uninfected control (not recorded which). The CDR3 coding sequence is TGTGCCAGCAGCCAGGGGGGCGACACTGAAGCTTTCTTT. It specifies CASSQGGDTEAFF. Full variable domain (outside the CDR3, taken from reference TRBV3-1 and TRBJ1-1): DTAVSQTPKYLVTQMGNDKSIKCEQNLGHDTMYWYKQDSKKFLKIMFSYNNKELIINETVPNRFSPKSPDKAHLNLHINSLELGDSAVYFCASSQGGDTEAFFGQGTRLTVV.